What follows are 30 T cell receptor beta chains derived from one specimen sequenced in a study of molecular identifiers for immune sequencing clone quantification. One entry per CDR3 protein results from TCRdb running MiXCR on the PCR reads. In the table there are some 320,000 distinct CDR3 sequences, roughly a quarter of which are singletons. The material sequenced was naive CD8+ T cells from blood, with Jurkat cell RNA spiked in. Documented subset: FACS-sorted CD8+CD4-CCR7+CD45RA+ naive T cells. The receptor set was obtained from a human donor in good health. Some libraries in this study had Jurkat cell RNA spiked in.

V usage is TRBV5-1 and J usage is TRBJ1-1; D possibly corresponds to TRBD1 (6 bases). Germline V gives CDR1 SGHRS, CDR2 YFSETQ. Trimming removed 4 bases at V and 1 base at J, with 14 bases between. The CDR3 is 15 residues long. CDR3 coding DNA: TGCGCCAGCAGCCGTGCCGGGGGCCAGAACACTGAAGCTTTCTTT. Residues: CASSRAGGQNTEAFF.

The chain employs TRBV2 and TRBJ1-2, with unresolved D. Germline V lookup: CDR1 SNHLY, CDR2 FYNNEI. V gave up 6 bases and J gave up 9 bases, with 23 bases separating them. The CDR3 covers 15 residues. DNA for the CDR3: TGTGCCAGCAGGGCCGAAGGGCCGAATACTAGTAGCTACACCTTC. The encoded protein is CASRAEGPNTSSYTF.

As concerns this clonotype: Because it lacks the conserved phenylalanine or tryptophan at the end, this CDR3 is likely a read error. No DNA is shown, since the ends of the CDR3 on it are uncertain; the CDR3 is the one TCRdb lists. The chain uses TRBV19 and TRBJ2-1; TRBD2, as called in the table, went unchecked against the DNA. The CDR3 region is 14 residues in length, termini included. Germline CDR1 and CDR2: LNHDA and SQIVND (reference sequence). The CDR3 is CASSTRLAGNEQLV.

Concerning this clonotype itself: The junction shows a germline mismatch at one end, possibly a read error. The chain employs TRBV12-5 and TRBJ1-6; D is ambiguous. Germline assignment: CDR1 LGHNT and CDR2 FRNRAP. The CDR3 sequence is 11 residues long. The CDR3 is CARGLSSPLHF. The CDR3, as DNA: TGTGCTAGAGGTTTATCTTCACCCCTCCACTTT.

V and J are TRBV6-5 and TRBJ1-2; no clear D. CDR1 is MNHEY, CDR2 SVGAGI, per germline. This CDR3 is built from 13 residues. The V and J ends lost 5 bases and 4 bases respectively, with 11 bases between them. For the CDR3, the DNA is TGTGCCAGCAGTGGGTCCCCGTCCTATGGCTACACCTTC. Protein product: CASSGSPSYGYTF.

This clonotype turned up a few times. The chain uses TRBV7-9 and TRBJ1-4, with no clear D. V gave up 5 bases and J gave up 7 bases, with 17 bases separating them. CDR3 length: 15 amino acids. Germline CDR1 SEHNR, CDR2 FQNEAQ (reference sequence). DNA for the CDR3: TGTGCCAGCAGCCCGCCACGAGGGCTCGGTGAAAAACTGTTTTTT. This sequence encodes CASSPPRGLGEKLFF.

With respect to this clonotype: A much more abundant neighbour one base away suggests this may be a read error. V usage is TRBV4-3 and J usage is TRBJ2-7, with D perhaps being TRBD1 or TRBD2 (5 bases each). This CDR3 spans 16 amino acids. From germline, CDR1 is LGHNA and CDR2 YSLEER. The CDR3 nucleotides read TGCGCCAGCAGCCCCGGGACCCTGGACTCCCCCTACGCGCAGTACTTC. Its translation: CASSPGTLDSPYAQYF.

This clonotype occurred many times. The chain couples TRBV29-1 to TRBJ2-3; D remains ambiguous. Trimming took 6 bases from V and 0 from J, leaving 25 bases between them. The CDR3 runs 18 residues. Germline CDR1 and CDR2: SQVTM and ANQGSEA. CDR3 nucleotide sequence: TGCAGCGTCCTGGGCGGCTCCTGGGGAAGGTATAGCACAGATACGCAGTATTTT. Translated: CSVLGGSWGRYSTDTQYF.

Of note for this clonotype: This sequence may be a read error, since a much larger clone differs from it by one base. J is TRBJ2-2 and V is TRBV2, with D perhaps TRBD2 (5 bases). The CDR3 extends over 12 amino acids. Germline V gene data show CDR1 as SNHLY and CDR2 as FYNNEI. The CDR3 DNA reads TGTGCCAGCAGTGAATTTCATGGGGAGCTGCTTTTT. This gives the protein CASSEFHGELLF.

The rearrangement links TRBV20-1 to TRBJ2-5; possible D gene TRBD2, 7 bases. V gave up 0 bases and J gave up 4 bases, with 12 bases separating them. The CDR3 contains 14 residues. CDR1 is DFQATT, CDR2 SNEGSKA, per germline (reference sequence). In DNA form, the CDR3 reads TGCAGTGCTAGAGATAGGGGGGGGCCAGAGACCCAGTACTTC. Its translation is CSARDRGGPETQYF.

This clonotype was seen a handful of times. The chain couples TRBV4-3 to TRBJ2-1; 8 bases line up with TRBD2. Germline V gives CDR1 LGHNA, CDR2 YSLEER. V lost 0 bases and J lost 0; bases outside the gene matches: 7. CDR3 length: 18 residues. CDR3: CASSQDPAGGGSYNEQFF. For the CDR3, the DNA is TGCGCCAGCAGCCAAGATCCCGCCGGGGGGGGCTCCTACAATGAGCAGTTCTTC.

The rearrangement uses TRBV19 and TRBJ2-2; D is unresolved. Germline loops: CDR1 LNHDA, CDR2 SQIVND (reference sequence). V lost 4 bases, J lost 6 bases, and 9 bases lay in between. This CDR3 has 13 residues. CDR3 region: CASSNPGAGELFF. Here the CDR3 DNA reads TGTGCCAGTAGTAACCCAGGTGCCGGGGAGCTGTTTTTT.

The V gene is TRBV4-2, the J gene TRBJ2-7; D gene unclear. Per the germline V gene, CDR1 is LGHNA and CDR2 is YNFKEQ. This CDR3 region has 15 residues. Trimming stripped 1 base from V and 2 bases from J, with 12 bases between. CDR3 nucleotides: TGTGCCAGCAGCCAAGCTCCCGCGGCTGCCTACGAGCAGTACTTC. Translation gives CASSQAPAAAYEQYF.

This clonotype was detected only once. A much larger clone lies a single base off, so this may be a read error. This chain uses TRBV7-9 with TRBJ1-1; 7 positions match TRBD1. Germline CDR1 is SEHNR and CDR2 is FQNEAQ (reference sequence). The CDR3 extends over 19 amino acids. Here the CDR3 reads CACSSMRGGNLPVNTEAFF. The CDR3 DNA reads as TGTGCCTGCAGCTCAATGAGAGGGGGCAATTTACCGGTGAACACTGAAGCTTTCTTT.

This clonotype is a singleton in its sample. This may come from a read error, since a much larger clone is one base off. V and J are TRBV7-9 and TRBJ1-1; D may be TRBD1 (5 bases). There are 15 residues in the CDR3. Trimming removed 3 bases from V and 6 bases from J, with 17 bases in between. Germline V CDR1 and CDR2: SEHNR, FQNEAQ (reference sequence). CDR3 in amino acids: CASSFGGAPGAEAFF. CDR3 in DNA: TGTGCCAGCAGCTTTGGAGGGGCCCCGGGGGCTGAAGCTTTCTTT.

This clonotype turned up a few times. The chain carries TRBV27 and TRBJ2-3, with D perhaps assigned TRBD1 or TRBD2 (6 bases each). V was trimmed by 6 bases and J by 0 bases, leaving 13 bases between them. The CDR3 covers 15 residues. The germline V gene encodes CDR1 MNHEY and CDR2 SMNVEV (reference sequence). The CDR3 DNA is TGTGCCAGCAGGGGGGGCAAGTTTAGCACAGATACGCAGTATTTT. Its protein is CASRGGKFSTDTQYF.

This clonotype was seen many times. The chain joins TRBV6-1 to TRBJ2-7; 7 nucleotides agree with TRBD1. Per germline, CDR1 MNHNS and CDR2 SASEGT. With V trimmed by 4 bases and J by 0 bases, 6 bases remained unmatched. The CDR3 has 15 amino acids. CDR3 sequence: CASSADRASSYEQYF. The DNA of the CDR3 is TGTGCCAGCAGTGCTGACAGGGCTAGCTCCTACGAGCAGTACTTC.

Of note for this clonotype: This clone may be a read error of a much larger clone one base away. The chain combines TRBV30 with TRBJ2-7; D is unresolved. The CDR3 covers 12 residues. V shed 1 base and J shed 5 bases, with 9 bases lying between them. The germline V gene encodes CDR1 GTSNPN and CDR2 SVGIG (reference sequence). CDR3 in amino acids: CAWSALSDEQYF. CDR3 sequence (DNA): TGTGCCTGGAGTGCACTGTCGGACGAGCAGTACTTC.

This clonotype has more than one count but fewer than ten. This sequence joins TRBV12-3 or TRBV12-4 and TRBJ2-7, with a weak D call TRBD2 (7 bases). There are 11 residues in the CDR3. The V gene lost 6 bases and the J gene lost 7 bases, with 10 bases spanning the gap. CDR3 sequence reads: CASREGGEQYF. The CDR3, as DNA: TGTGCCAGCAGGGAGGGGGGGGAGCAGTACTTC.

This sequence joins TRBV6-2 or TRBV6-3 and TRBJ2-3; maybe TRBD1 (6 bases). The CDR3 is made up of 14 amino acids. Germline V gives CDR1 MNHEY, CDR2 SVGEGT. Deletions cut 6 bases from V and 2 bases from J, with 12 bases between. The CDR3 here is CASSTTGLTDTQYF. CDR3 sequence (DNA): TGTGCCAGCAGCACTACAGGGCTCACAGATACGCAGTATTTT.

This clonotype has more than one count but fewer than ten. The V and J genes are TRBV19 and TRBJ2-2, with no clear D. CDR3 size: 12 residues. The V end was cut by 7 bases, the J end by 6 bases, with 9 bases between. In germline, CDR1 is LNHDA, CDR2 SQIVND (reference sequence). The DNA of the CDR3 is TGTGCCAGTACCCCAGGCGCCGGGGAGCTGTTTTTT. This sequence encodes CASTPGAGELFF.

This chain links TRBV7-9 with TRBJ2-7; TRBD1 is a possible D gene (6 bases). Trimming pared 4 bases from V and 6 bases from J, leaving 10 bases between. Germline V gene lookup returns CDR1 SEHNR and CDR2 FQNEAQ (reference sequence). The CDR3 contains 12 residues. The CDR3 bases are TGTGCCAGCAGCTCCGGGACACTCGAGCAGTACTTC. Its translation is CASSSGTLEQYF.

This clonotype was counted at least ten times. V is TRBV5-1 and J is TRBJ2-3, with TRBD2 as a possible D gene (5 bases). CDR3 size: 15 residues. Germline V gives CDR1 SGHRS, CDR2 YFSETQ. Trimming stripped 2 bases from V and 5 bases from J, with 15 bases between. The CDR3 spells CASSLQLVPGDTQYF. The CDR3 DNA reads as TGCGCCAGCAGCTTACAACTAGTCCCGGGAGATACGCAGTATTTT. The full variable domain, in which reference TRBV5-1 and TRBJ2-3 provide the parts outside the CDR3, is KAGVTQTPRYLIKTRGQQVTLSCSPISGHRSVSWYQQTPGQGLQFLFEYFSETQRNKGNFPGRFSGRQFSNSRSEMNVSTLELGDSALYLCASSLQLVPGDTQYFGPGTRLTVL.

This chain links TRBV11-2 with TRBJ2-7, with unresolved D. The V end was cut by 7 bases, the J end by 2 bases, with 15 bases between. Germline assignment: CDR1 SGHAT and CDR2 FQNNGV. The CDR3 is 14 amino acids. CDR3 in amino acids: CASTQVVGTYEQYF. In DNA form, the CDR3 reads TGTGCCAGCACCCAAGTGGTTGGGACCTACGAGCAGTACTTC.

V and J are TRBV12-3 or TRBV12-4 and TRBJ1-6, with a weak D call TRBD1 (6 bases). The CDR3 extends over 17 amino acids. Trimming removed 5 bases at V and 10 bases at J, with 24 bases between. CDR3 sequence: CASSISGDGMGGSPLHF. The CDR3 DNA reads TGTGCCAGCAGTATCTCAGGGGACGGAATGGGCGGATCACCCCTCCACTTT.

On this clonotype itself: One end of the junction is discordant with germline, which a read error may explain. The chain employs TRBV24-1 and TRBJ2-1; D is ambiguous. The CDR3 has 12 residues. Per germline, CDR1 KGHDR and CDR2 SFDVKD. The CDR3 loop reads CTTSDLYNEQFF. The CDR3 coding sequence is TGTACCACCAGTGATTTGTACAATGAGCAGTTCTTC.

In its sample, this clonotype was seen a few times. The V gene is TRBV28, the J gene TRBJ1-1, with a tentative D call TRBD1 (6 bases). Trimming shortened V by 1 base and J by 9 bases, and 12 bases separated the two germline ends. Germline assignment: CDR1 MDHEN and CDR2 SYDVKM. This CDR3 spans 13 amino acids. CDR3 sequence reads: CASSLSQGSKAFF. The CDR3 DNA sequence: TGTGCCAGCAGTTTATCCCAGGGGTCTAAAGCTTTCTTT.

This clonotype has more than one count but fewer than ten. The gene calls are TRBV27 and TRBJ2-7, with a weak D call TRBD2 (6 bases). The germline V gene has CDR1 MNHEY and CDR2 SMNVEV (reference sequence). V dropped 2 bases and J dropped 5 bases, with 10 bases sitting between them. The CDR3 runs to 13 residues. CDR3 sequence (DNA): TGTGCCAGCAGTTTAGCGGGGAGCCACGAGCAGTACTTC. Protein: CASSLAGSHEQYF.

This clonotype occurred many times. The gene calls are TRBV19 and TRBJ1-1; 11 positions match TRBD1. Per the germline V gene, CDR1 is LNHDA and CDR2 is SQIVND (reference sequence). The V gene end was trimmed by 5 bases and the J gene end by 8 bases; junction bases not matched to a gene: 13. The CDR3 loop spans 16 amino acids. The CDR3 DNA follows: TGTGCCAGTAGTGCTGCCCCGGGACAGGGGGTTCTCGAAGCTTTCTTT. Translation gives CASSAAPGQGVLEAFF. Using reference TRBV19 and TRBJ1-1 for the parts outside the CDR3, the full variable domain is DGGITQSPKYLFRKEGQNVTLSCEQNLNHDAMYWYRQDPGQGLRLIYYSQIVNDFQKGDIAEGYSVSREKKESFPLTVTSAQKNPTAFYLCASSAAPGQGVLEAFFGQGTRLTVV.

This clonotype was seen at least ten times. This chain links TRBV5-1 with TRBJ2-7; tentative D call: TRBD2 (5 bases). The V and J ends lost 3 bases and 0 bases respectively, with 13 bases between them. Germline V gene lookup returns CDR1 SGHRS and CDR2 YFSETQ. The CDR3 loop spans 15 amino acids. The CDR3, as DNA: TGCGCCAGCAGCTGGGAGTGGCAGAGCTCCTACGAGCAGTACTTC. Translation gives CASSWEWQSSYEQYF.